This T cell receptor (beta chain) stems from a study of read filtering for tumor transcriptome and immune sequencing. Molecular barcoded adaptors covering alpha/delta and beta/gamma chains were used on around 370 ng RNA. TCRdb re-called the reads with MiXCR, one entry per CDR3 protein. Seen here are 62,000 or so distinct CDR3 sequences, approximately 14% observed once, and the top ten hold under 55%. Sequencing input: a population of CD138-negative cells sorted from bone marrow. This clonotype was obtained from a donor at least 40 years old with multiple myeloma.

CDR3 nucleotide sequence: TGCAGCGACAGGGGGTCGGGCACTGAAGCTTTCTTT. This encodes CSDRGSGTEAFF. The V gene is TRBV29-1, the J gene TRBJ1-1; 8 nucleotides line up with TRBD1. The V segment lost 7 bases and the J segment 4 bases; nucleotides outside the gene matches: 5. This CDR3 region has 12 residues. Germline V lookup: CDR1 SQVTM, CDR2 ANQGSEA.